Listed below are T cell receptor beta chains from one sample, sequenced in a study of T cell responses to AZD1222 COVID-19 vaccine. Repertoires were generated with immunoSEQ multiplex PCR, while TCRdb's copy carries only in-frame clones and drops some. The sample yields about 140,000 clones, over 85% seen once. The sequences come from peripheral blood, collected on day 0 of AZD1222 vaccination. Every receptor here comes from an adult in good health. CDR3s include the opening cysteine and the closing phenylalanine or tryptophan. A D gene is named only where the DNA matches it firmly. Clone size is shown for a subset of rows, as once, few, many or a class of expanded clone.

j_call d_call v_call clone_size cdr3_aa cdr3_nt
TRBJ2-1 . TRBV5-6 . CASSFSRFSYNEQFF TGTGCCAGCAGCTTCAGTAGATTCTCCTACAATGAGCAGTTCTTC
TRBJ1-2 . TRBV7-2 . CASSLSGTHYGYTF TGTGCCAGCAGCCTATCCGGGACCCACTATGGCTACACCTTC
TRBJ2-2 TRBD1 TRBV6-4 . CASRIRDRGRTGELFF TGTGCCAGCAGAATACGGGACAGGGGGCGGACCGGGGAGCTGTTTTTT
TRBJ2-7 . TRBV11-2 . CASSSLRLRPSEQYF TGTGCCAGCAGCTCCCTTCGACTCCGACCTAGCGAGCAGTACTTC
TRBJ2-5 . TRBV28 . CASVGAIFQETQYF TGTGCCAGCGTAGGGGCCATCTTTCAAGAGACCCAGTACTTC
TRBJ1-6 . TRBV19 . CASRDDRSSYNSPLHF TGTGCCAGTAGGGATGACAGGAGCTCCTATAATTCACCCCTCCACTTT
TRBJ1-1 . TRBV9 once CASSEPETLTNTEAFF TGTGCCAGCAGCGAACCCGAGACCCTGACGAACACTGAAGCTTTCTTT
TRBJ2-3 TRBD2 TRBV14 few CASSLRPPGLAVHTDTQYF TGTGCCAGCAGCTTACGACCCCCCGGACTAGCGGTCCACACAGATACGCAGTATTTT
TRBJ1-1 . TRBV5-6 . CASSYPDGFMNTEAFF TGTGCCAGCAGCTACCCGGACGGTTTCATGAACACTGAAGCTTTCTTT
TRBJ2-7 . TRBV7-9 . CASSLVPGTASGIHYEQYF TGTGCCAGCAGCTTAGTACCCGGGACTGCGAGTGGAATACACTACGAGCAGTACTTC
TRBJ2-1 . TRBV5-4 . CASSFDNEQFF TGTGCCAGCAGCTTTGACAATGAGCAGTTCTTC
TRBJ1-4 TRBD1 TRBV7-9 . CASTKGTDEKLFF TGTGCCAGCACCAAAGGGACAGATGAAAAACTGTTTTTT
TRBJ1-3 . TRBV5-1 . CASSLKGAAPGNTIYF TGCGCCAGCAGCTTGAAGGGAGCGGCTCCTGGAAACACCATATATTTT
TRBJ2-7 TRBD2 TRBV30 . CAWSTWTSSYEQYF TGTGCCTGGAGTACCTGGACTAGCTCCTACGAGCAGTACTTC
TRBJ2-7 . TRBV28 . CASSLRGRQTLMQYF TGTGCCAGCAGTTTAAGAGGGAGACAGACCCTAATGCAGTACTTC
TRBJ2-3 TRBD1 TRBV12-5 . CASGLRPTGTGTDTQYF TGTGCTAGTGGTTTACGCCCCACCGGGACAGGCACAGATACGCAGTATTTT
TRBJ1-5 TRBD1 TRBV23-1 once CASSQSYRDRGDKYSNQPQHF TGCGCCAGCAGTCAATCGTATAGGGACAGGGGGGATAAGTATAGCAATCAGCCCCAGCATTTT
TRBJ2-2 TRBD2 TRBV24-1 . CATSDPRPTSSRELFF TGTGCCACCAGTGATCCTCGCCCGACTAGCTCCAGGGAGCTGTTTTTT
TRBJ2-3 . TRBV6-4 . CASSDGSVGTDTQYF TGTGCCAGCAGTGACGGGTCGGTGGGCACAGATACGCAGTATTTT
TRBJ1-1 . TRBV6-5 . CASSYSGRWTEAFF TGTGCCAGCAGTTACTCTGGACGTTGGACTGAAGCTTTCTTT
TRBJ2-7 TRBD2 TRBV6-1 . CASSDFPAGGEYYEQYF TGTGCCAGCAGTGACTTTCCCGCGGGAGGGGAATACTACGAGCAGTACTTC
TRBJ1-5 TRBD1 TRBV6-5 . CATGKTGTGDQPQHF TGTGCCACAGGAAAAACCGGGACAGGGGATCAGCCCCAGCATTTT
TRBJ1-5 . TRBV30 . CAWAKGGAGNQPQHF TGTGCCTGGGCTAAGGGGGGCGCGGGCAATCAGCCCCAGCATTTT
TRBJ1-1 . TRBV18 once CASSPKAGTEAFF TGTGCCAGCTCACCAAAGGCGGGAACTGAAGCTTTCTTT
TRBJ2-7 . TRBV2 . CASSRKNNYEQYF TGTGCCAGCAGCCGAAAGAATAACTACGAGCAGTACTTC
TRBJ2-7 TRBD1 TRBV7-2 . CASSLVNRGQTEQYF TGTGCCAGCAGCTTAGTTAACAGGGGGCAGACCGAGCAGTACTTC
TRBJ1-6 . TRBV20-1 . CSASRGAWSSYNSPLHF TGCAGTGCTAGTCGTGGCGCATGGAGCTCCTATAATTCACCCCTCCACTTT
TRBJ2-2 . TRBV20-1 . CSARAGGELFF TGCAGTGCTAGGGCGGGAGGGGAGCTGTTTTTT
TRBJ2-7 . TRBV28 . CASSDTGRTYEQYF TGTGCCAGCAGTGATACAGGGAGGACCTACGAGCAGTACTTC
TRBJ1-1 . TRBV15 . CATSRDNCPEAFF TGTGCCACCAGCAGAGACAACTGCCCTGAAGCTTTCTTT
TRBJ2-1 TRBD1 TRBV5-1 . CASSPGQGNGEQFF TGCGCCAGCAGCCCCGGACAGGGCAATGGGGAGCAGTTCTTC
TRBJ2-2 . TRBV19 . CASSITFTNTGELFF TGTGCCAGTAGTATAACTTTTACGAACACCGGGGAGCTGTTTTTT
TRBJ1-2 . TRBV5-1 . CASSLAGGRGGYGYTF TGCGCCAGCAGCTTGGCCGGAGGCAGGGGTGGCTATGGCTACACCTTC
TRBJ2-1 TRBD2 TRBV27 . CASSLGTSGGNEQFF TGTGCCAGCAGTTTAGGGACTAGCGGAGGAAATGAGCAGTTCTTC
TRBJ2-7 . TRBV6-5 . CASSPGRGPLYEQYF TGTGCCAGCAGTCCGGGCCGGGGACCCCTATACGAGCAGTACTTC
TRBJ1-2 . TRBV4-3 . CASSQDTNSELNYGYTF TGCGCCAGCAGCCAAGATACTAATAGTGAGCTTAACTATGGCTACACCTTC
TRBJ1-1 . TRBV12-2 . CASPRDRQAGAFF TGTGCAAGTCCTCGGGACAGGCAAGCGGGGGCTTTCTTT
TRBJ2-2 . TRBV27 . CASSPTAAGELFF TGTGCCAGCAGTCCGACAGCTGCCGGGGAGCTGTTTTTT
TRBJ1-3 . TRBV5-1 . CASSANRPLGPEDFAGNTIYF TGCGCCAGCAGCGCTAACAGGCCGTTAGGCCCCGAGGACTTCGCCGGAAACACCATATATTTT
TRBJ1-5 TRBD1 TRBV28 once CASSLTGQAAVQPQHF TGTGCCAGCAGTCTCACGGGACAGGCAGCGGTTCAGCCCCAGCATTTT
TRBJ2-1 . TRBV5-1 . CASAGTMDEQFF TGCGCCAGCGCTGGGACGATGGATGAGCAGTTCTTC
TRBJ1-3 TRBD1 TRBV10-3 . CAISESPSGTGTRGAIYF TGTGCCATCAGTGAGTCCCCTTCCGGGACAGGGACACGAGGGGCCATATATTTT